Below, 25 T cell receptor beta chains from the same sample are listed, as sequenced in a study of blood T cell repertoires in COVID-19. Libraries were prepared by immunoSEQ multiplex PCR; TCRdb keeps only in-frame clonotypes and omits some of them. The sample lists 650,000 to 800,000 clones, about nine tenths occurring once. The sample taken for sequencing was peripheral blood. The receptors were gathered from a woman between 18 and 29 years old with acute or convalescent COVID-19.

There are a few counts of this clone. V usage is TRBV30 and J usage is TRBJ2-6; D is uncertain. Germline CDR1 reads GTSNPN; CDR2 reads SVGIG (reference sequence). Between the trimmed V and J ends, which lost 2 bases and 0 bases, there was a span of 2 bases. The CDR3 runs to 13 residues. The CDR3 coding sequence is TGTGCCTGGAGTCTCTCTGGGGCCAACGTCCTGACTTTC. Residues: CAWSLSGANVLTF.

The rearrangement uses TRBV10-3 and TRBJ2-3; 9 nucleotides match TRBD2. The germline V gene has CDR1 ENHRY and CDR2 SYGVKD. The V gene end was trimmed by 2 bases and the J gene end by 3 bases; junction bases not matched to a gene: 3. This CDR3 has 15 amino acids. The CDR3 protein is CAISERGGATDTQYF. The CDR3 DNA follows: TGTGCCATCAGTGAGCGCGGGGGGGCGACAGATACGCAGTATTTT.

This rearrangement joins TRBV2 to TRBJ1-2; D gene ambiguous. The germline gives CDR1 SNHLY, CDR2 FYNNEI. The CDR3 length is 15 residues. V was cut by 3 bases and J by 2 bases, with 13 bases left in between. In nucleotides, the CDR3 is TGTGCCAGCAGTGATTGGGCAGGCCTAAACTATGGCTACACCTTC. It encodes CASSDWAGLNYGYTF.

This chain joins TRBV28 and TRBJ2-1; perhaps TRBD2 as D (5 bases). This CDR3 contains 17 residues. Germline loops: CDR1 MDHEN, CDR2 SYDVKM. V dropped 3 bases and J dropped 4 bases, with 19 bases sitting between them. CDR3 sequence (DNA): TGTGCCAGCAGTTTGAGTCCATGGAGGCAGATTTACAATGAGCAGTTCTTC. Translating gives CASSLSPWRQIYNEQFF. Combining the CDR3 with reference TRBV28 and TRBJ2-1 gives the whole variable domain DVKVTQSSRYLVKRTGEKVFLECVQDMDHENMFWYRQDPGLGLRLIYFSYDVKMKEKGDIPEGYSVSREKKERFSLILESASTNQTSMYLCASSLSPWRQIYNEQFFGPGTRLTVL.

The V and J genes are TRBV5-1 and TRBJ1-1; D ambiguous. CDR1 is SGHRS and CDR2 is YFSETQ in the germline V gene. The V end was cut by 3 bases, the J end by 5 bases, with 17 bases between. The length of the CDR3 is 15 residues. The CDR3 bases are TGCGCCAGCAGCTATACAGAAACCACGGGGACTGAAGCTTTCTTT. Protein product: CASSYTETTGTEAFF.

V and J are TRBV9 and TRBJ1-2; tentative D call: TRBD1 (5 bases). Germline CDR1 SGDLS, CDR2 YYNGEE. This CDR3 region has 15 residues. V lost 0 bases, J lost 3 bases, and 12 bases lay in between. In DNA form, the CDR3 reads TGTGCCAGCAGCGTAGACGGTTTCAGGGACTATGGCTACACCTTC. Encoded protein: CASSVDGFRDYGYTF.

This clone was detected only once. The chain joins TRBV12-3 or TRBV12-4 to TRBJ1-5; D ambiguous. The CDR3 covers 13 residues. V shed 4 bases and J shed 3 bases, with 7 bases lying between them. The CDR3 DNA reads as TGTGCCAGCAGTTCTATTGACAATCAGCCCCAGCATTTT. This translates into CASSSIDNQPQHF.

This chain links TRBV29-1 with TRBJ2-1; tentatively, D is TRBD1 (5 bases). The CDR3 length is 12 residues. V lost 4 bases to trimming and J lost 5 bases, with 9 bases between them. CDR1 is SQVTM, CDR2 ANQGSEA, per germline. CDR3 coding DNA: TGCAGCGTTGCACAGGAAGACAATGAGCAGTTCTTC. This codes for CSVAQEDNEQFF.

CDR3 DNA: TGTGCCAGCAGCGAACTAGCGGGGGAGCAAGAGACCCAGTACTTC. This encodes CASSELAGEQETQYF. The chain recombines TRBV7-7 with TRBJ2-5; 11 positions match TRBD2. CDR3 length equals 15 residues. V shed 5 bases and J 2 bases; nucleotides not matched to a gene: 4. The germline gives CDR1 SSHAT, CDR2 FNYEAQ (reference sequence).

The chain couples TRBV24-1 to TRBJ1-2; 8 bases line up with TRBD1. V dropped 7 bases and J dropped 6; count of bases not matched to a gene: 6. The CDR3 consists of 13 residues. The germline V gene has CDR1 KGHDR and CDR2 SFDVKD. The CDR3 DNA reads TGTGCCACCAGGGACAGGGTAGGCCATGGCTACACCTTC. Its translation: CATRDRVGHGYTF.

The chain is built from TRBV6-5 and TRBJ1-3, with TRBD1 matching 9 bases. V trimming: 4 bases; J trimming: 7 bases; junction bases outside the gene matches: 8. This CDR3 contains 15 residues. In germline, CDR1 is MNHEY, CDR2 SVGAGI. CDR3 nucleotide sequence: TGTGCCAGCAGTTCCGCGGACAGGGGTTTGAACACCATATATTTT. Amino acid sequence: CASSSADRGLNTIYF.

The gene calls are TRBV7-8 and TRBJ2-7; 10 bases are a match to TRBD1. Germline CDR1 is SGHVS and CDR2 is FQNEAQ. The junction had 4 bases not matched to a gene; V was cut back by 3 bases and J by 2 bases. This CDR3 spans 15 amino acids. The CDR3 DNA is TGTGCCAGCAGCTTGGGGGGACAGGGGCCCTACGAGCAGTACTTC. As protein: CASSLGGQGPYEQYF.

V gene TRBV6-1 combines with J gene TRBJ1-5, with 9 nucleotides matching TRBD1. Germline CDR1 is MNHNS and CDR2 is SASEGT. V was clipped by 0 bases and J by 4 bases; unmatched bases: 1. The CDR3 spans 15 residues. The DNA of the CDR3 is TGTGCCAGCAGTGAAGCGACAGGGGGGAATCAGCCCCAGCATTTT. Translating gives CASSEATGGNQPQHF.

The chain uses TRBV29-1 and TRBJ2-2, with D maybe TRBD1 (6 bases). The germline V gene encodes CDR1 SQVTM and CDR2 ANQGSEA. The CDR3 length is 13 residues. V lost 3 bases, J lost 4 bases, and 9 bases lay in between. The CDR3 region has the DNA TGCAGCGTTGACCCCAGGGGCACCGGGGAGCTGTTTTTT. This sequence encodes CSVDPRGTGELFF.

This rearrangement joins TRBV6-5 to TRBJ2-3; possible D gene TRBD2, 6 bases. Trimming took 7 bases from V and 6 from J, leaving 17 bases between them. The CDR3 is 14 residues long. Germline CDR1 MNHEY, CDR2 SVGAGI. The CDR3 region has the DNA TGTGCCAGCACCCAAAGCCTAGCGTCGGATACGCAGTATTTT. Its translation: CASTQSLASDTQYF.

The rearrangement uses TRBV6-5 and TRBJ1-6; 8 nucleotides align to TRBD1. CDR1 MNHEY and CDR2 SVGAGI come from the germline V gene. This CDR3 comprises 14 residues. J lost 7 bases, V lost 7 bases, and 6 bases had no gene match. In nucleotides, the CDR3 is TGTGCCAGCACCTTTGACAGGGGCAATTCACCCCTCCACTTT. Protein sequence: CASTFDRGNSPLHF.

The V call is TRBV24-1, the J call TRBJ2-7, with TRBD1 matching over 10 bases. CDR3 length: 17 amino acids. The J segment lost 1 base and the V segment lost 4 bases, leaving 9 bases of the junction unmatched. Germline CDR1 KGHDR, CDR2 SFDVKD. DNA of the CDR3: TGTGCCACCAGTGAGCCCCCCGGGACAGGGGATTCCTACGAGCAGTACTTC. It codes for CATSEPPGTGDSYEQYF.

The chain has TRBV6-1 and TRBJ1-1; 9 nucleotides match TRBD1. The CDR3 is 15 residues long. Trimming took 2 bases from V and 6 from J; bases not matched to a gene: 7. Germline V CDR1 and CDR2: MNHNS, SASEGT. The CDR3 reads CASSEPGQGYPEAFF. CDR3 nucleotide sequence: TGTGCCAGCAGTGAACCGGGACAGGGTTACCCTGAAGCTTTCTTT.

The chain carries TRBV9 and TRBJ2-3; 9 nucleotides match TRBD2. The germline CDR1 and CDR2 sequences are SGDLS and YYNGEE. The CDR3 runs to 14 residues. J lost 3 bases, V lost 6 bases, and 5 bases had no gene match. The CDR3 reads CASTAGGQTDTQYF. CDR3 coding DNA: TGTGCCAGCACGGCGGGGGGGCAGACAGATACGCAGTATTTT.

The chain has TRBV29-1 and TRBJ1-1; D possibly corresponds to TRBD1 (5 bases). Germline-derived CDR1 and CDR2 are SQVTM and ANQGSEA. Trimming removed 5 bases from V and 5 bases from J, with 12 bases in between. The CDR3 has 12 amino acids. This CDR3 is CSVKWGGTEAFF. The DNA of the CDR3 is TGCAGCGTTAAATGGGGGGGGACTGAAGCTTTCTTT.

The chain is built from TRBV5-6 and TRBJ1-2; 7 positions agree with TRBD1. With V trimmed by 4 bases and J by 4 bases, 4 bases remained unmatched. Germline V lookup: CDR1 SGHDT, CDR2 YYEEEE. The CDR3 consists of 13 residues. CDR3 sequence reads: CASSIRDSYGYTF. CDR3 DNA: TGTGCCAGCAGCATCCGGGACAGCTATGGCTACACCTTC.

As DNA, the CDR3 is TGTGCCAGCAACAACGAACAGGGGGGTGAGCAGTTCTTC. Translating gives CASNNEQGGEQFF. The chain recombines TRBV12-3 or TRBV12-4 with TRBJ2-1, with 8 bases lining up with TRBD1. The CDR3 is made up of 13 amino acids. Unmatched junction bases numbered 8, after V lost 7 bases and J lost 9 bases.

This clone was seen only once. The V gene is TRBV5-6, the J gene TRBJ1-2, with TRBD1 matching 9 bases. CDR3 size: 13 residues. Per germline, CDR1 SGHDT and CDR2 YYEEEE. V lost 2 bases and J lost 14; bases outside the gene matches: 10. CDR3 DNA sequence: TGTGCCAGCAGCTTAGTCCCGGGACAGGGTAGTACCTTC. Protein product: CASSLVPGQGSTF.

The chain links TRBV12-3 or TRBV12-4 to TRBJ2-7, with D hard to call. With 1 base removed from V and 2 bases from J, the gap between germline ends came to 6 bases. The CDR3 totals 13 residues. CDR3 nucleotides: TGTGCCAGCAGTTTAGACAAACCCTACGAGCAGTACTTC. It specifies CASSLDKPYEQYF.

The chain links TRBV14 to TRBJ1-3; D not certain. V lost 0 bases and J 0 bases, leaving 6 bases between the germline ends. The CDR3 runs 15 residues. Germline loops: CDR1 SGHDN, CDR2 FVKESK. CDR3 sequence: CASSQELFSGNTIYF. Here the CDR3 DNA reads TGTGCCAGCAGCCAAGAGCTATTCTCTGGAAACACCATATATTTT.